The 9 T cell receptor beta chains below come from one sample, sequenced in a study of OX40 agonist ivuxolimab in advanced cancers. The method was immunoSEQ multiplex PCR; TCRdb's version includes in-frame clones alone and lacks a portion of them. Found here are about 24,000 clones, roughly 91% of them singletons; the top ten hold approximately 49%. The sample here was CD4+ or CD8+ T cells sorted from blood, taken in a trial of the OX40 agonist ivuxolimab. The receptors shown here come from an adult with an advanced solid tumor such as melanoma, head and neck, liver or kidney cancer.

The chain has TRBV28 and TRBJ2-5; TRBD2 matches at 8 bases. The CDR3 loop spans 19 amino acids. The junction had 14 bases not matched to a gene; V was cut back by 1 base and J by 1 base. CDR1 MDHEN and CDR2 SYDVKM come from the germline V gene. The CDR3 loop is CASSLSATLSGEIQETQYF. The DNA of the CDR3 is TGTGCCAGCAGTTTATCGGCTACCCTTAGCGGGGAAATCCAAGAGACCCAGTACTTC.

The CDR3 region has the DNA TGTGCCAGCAGAGAGGACACCTACTATGGCTACACCTTC. The encoded protein is CASREDTYYGYTF. V is TRBV2 and J is TRBJ1-2; tentative D call: TRBD1 (5 bases). In germline, CDR1 is SNHLY, CDR2 FYNNEI. The CDR3 length is 13 residues. V lost 6 bases, J lost 3 bases, and 11 bases lay in between.

The gene calls are TRBV6-5 and TRBJ2-7; TRBD1 agrees at 9 bases. Germline V gene sequence: CDR1 MNHEY, CDR2 SVGAGI. CDR3 length: 13 amino acids. The V and J ends lost 6 bases and 3 bases, in that order; junction bases with no gene match: 3. The CDR3: CASRKTGGYEQYF. CDR3 coding DNA: TGTGCCAGCAGAAAGACAGGGGGCTACGAGCAGTACTTC.

The chain couples TRBV7-9 to TRBJ1-6; D gene ambiguous. CDR3 length equals 14 residues. V shed 2 bases and J shed 5 bases, with 7 bases lying between them. Germline assignment: CDR1 SEHNR and CDR2 FQNEAQ (reference sequence). The CDR3 coding sequence is TGTGCCAGCAGCTTATCCGGGAATAATTCACCCCTCCACTTT. Protein: CASSLSGNNSPLHF.

The chain has TRBV7-3 and TRBJ2-2, with 8 bases fitting TRBD1. The CDR3 runs 16 residues. Germline V gene lookup returns CDR1 SGHTA and CDR2 FQGTGA. V shed 5 bases and J 1 base; nucleotides not matched to a gene: 6. CDR3 residues: CASSPQTGVNTGELFF. CDR3 coding DNA: TGTGCCAGCAGCCCTCAGACAGGGGTGAACACCGGGGAGCTGTTTTTT.

The V and J genes are TRBV9 and TRBJ2-5, with D possibly being TRBD2 (6 bases). CDR3 length equals 15 residues. V dropped 3 bases and J dropped 5 bases, with 17 bases sitting between them. Looked up from germline, CDR1 is SGDLS and CDR2 is YYNGEE. The DNA for the CDR3 is TGTGCCAGCAGCGCGGGCGGGGACCTTGGGGAGACCCAGTACTTC. It specifies CASSAGGDLGETQYF.

This chain uses TRBV30 with TRBJ2-7; 13 bases agree with TRBD2. Germline values: CDR1 GTSNPN, CDR2 SVGIG (reference sequence). Unmatched junction bases numbered 5, after V lost 6 bases and J lost 3 bases. This CDR3 has 14 residues. CDR3 bases: TGTGCCTGCATCCGACTAGCGGGAGGCTACGAGCAGTACTTC. This gives the protein CACIRLAGGYEQYF.

V is TRBV4-3 and J is TRBJ2-1; TRBD2 might be the D (7 bases). Trimming cost V 1 base and J 1 base, with 17 bases left between them. There are 18 residues in the CDR3. The germline V gene encodes CDR1 LGHNA and CDR2 YSLEER. As DNA, the CDR3 is TGCGCCAGCAGCCAAGGCGGTGCGGGGGCAATATCCTACAATGAGCAGTTCTTC. It yields the protein CASSQGGAGAISYNEQFF.

This sequence joins TRBV6-1 and TRBJ2-2; D is possibly TRBD1 (5 bases). This CDR3 is 15 amino acids long. The V gene's germline CDR1 is MNHNS and CDR2 SASEGT. The V and J ends lost 7 bases and 2 bases respectively, with 14 bases between them. The CDR3: CASTQAKLNTGELFF. In nucleotides, the CDR3 is TGTGCCAGCACACAGGCGAAATTAAACACCGGGGAGCTGTTTTTT.